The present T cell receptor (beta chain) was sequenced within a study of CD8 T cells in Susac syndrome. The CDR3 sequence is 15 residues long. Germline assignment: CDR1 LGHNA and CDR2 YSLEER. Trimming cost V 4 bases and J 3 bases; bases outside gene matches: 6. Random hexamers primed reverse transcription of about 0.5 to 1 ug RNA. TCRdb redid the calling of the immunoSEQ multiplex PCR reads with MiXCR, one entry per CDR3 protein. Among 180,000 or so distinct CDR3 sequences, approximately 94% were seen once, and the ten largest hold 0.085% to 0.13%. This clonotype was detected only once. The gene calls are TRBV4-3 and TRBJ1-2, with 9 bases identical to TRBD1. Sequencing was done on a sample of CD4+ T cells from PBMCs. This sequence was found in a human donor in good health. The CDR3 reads CASSLRTGADYGYTF. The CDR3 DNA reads TGCGCCAGCAGCCTCCGGACAGGGGCAGACTATGGCTACACCTTC.